This T cell receptor (beta chain) was observed in a study of blood T cell repertoires in COVID-19. V was clipped by 6 bases and J by 3 bases, with 8 bases between them. The CDR3 has 13 amino acids. Assay used: immunoSEQ multiplex PCR; TCRdb lists only in-frame clones, some missing. The sample yields under 200,000 clones, 75% to 85% seen once. The receptor's source is a woman in her sixties or seventies with COVID-19, enrolled during active disease. Sequencing input: peripheral blood. V gene TRBV12-3 or TRBV12-4 combines with J gene TRBJ2-2, with D unclear. The CDR3 loop is CASSLSDTGELFF. The CDR3 DNA is TGTGCCAGCAGCCTTTCTGACACCGGGGAGCTGTTTTTT.